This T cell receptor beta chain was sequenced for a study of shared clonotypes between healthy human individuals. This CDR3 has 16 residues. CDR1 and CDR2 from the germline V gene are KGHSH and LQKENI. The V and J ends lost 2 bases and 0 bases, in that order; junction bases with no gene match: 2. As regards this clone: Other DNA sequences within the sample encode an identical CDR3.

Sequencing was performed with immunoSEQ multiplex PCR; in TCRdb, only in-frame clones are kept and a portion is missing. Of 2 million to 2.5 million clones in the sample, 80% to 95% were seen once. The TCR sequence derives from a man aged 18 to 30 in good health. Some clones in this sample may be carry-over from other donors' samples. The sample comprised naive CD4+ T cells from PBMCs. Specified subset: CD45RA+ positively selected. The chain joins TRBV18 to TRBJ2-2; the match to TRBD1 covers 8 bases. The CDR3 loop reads CASSPGQGSNTGELFF. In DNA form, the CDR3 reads TGTGCCAGCTCACCAGGACAGGGCTCGAACACCGGGGAGCTGTTTTTT.